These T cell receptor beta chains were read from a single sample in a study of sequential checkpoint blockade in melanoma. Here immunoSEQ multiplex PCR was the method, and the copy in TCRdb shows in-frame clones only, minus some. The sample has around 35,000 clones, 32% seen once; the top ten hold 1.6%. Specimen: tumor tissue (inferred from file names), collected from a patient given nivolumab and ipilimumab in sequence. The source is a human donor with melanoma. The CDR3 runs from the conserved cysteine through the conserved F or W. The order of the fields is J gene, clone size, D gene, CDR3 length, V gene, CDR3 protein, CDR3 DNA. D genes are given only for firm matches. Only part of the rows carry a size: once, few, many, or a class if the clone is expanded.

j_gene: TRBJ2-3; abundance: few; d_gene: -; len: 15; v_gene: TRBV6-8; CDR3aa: CASSDGSRGTDTQYF; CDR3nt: TGTGCCAGCAGTGACGGGTCGAGGGGCACAGATACGCAGTATTTT
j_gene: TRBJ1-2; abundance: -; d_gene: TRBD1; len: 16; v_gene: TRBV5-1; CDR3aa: CASSLGQGLNNYGYTF; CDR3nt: TGCGCCAGCAGCTTGGGACAGGGCCTAAATAACTATGGCTACACCTTC
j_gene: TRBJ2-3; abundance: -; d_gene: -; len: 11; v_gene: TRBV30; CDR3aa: CAWSVGDTQYF; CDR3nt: TGTGCCTGGAGTGTTGGAGATACGCAGTATTTT
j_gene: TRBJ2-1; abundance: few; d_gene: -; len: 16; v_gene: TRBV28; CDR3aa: CASSRSPPRSYNEQFF; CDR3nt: TGTGCCAGCAGTCGAAGCCCACCCCGCTCCTACAATGAGCAGTTCTTC
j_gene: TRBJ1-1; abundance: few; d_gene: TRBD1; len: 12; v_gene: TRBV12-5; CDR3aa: CASGNTGGTVFF; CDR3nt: TGTGCTAGTGGTAACACAGGGGGCACTGTTTTCTTT
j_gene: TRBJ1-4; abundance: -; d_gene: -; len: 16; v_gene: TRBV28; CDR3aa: CASSRPAALPDEKLFF; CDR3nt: TGTGCCAGCAGTAGACCGGCGGCTCTCCCGGACGAAAAACTGTTTTTT
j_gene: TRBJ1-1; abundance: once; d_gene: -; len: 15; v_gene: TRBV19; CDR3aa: CASSIYRLGNTEAFF; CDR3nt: TGTGCCAGTAGTATATACAGGCTGGGGAACACTGAAGCTTTCTTT
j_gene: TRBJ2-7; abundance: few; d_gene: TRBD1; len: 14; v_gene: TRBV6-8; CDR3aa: CASSDPGQGYEQYF; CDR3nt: TGTGCCAGCAGTGACCCGGGACAGGGCTACGAGCAGTACTTC
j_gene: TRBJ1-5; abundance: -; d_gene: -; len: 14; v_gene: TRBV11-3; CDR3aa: CASTQGQTNQPQHF; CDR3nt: TGTGCCAGCACCCAAGGACAGACTAATCAGCCCCAGCATTTT
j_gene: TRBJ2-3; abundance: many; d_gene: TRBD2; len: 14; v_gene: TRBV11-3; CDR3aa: CASSFLAGVDTQYF; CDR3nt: TGTGCCAGCAGCTTCCTGGCGGGGGTAGATACGCAGTATTTT
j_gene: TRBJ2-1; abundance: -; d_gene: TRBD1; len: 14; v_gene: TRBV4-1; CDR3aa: CASSQGQGGNEQFF; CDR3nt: TGCGCCAGCAGCCAGGGACAGGGGGGCAATGAGCAGTTCTTC